What follows is one TCR beta chain and its context. Its antigen is as yet unknown. Researchers grouped second doses given at about 4 or about 12 weeks into one pool. This specimen comes from a study of T cell responses to AZD1222 COVID-19 vaccine. Method: immunoSEQ multiplex PCR; TCRdb's copy keeps in-frame clones and lacks some. The sample shows 100,000 or so clones, about 88% of them seen only once. The length of the CDR3 is 12 residues. Trimming pared 7 bases from V and 7 bases from J, leaving 13 bases between. The V gene's germline CDR1 is GTSNPN and CDR2 SVGIG (reference sequence). Study conclusions and caveats: The sample set comprised mostly white British donors with more females, and clonal diversity was possibly underestimated.

The TCR comes from an adult who received the AZD1222 COVID-19 vaccine. Sequences were derived from peripheral blood, sampled 28 days after the second AZD1222 dose. The rearrangement joins TRBV30 to TRBJ1-4; maybe TRBD1 (5 bases). Written as DNA, the CDR3 is TGTGCCTTGAGCAGGGAAGGTGAAAAACTGTTTTTT. Its translation is CALSREGEKLFF.